A single sample gave rise to the 30 T cell receptor beta chains below, sequenced in a study of blood T cell repertoires in COVID-19. TCRdb's copy holds only in-frame clones and misses some; the assay was immunoSEQ multiplex PCR. The sample gives around 100,000 clones, approximately 78% of which show up once; roughly 7.7% is in the top ten. The sample was peripheral blood. The source is a man between 65 and 85 years old with acute or convalescent COVID-19.

This clone was seen once. The chain employs TRBV19 and TRBJ1-4; D is ambiguous. V was clipped by 4 bases and J by 0 bases, with 6 bases between them. The CDR3 runs to 14 residues. Germline-derived CDR1 and CDR2 are LNHDA and SQIVND (reference sequence). CDR3 nucleotide sequence: TGTGCCAGTAGTAAGTCAGCAACTAATGAAAAACTGTTTTTT. Its translation is CASSKSATNEKLFF.

The gene calls are TRBV5-1 and TRBJ2-1; D is perhaps TRBD1 (6 bases). Germline V lookup: CDR1 SGHRS, CDR2 YFSETQ. The germline V and J ends were trimmed by 0 bases and 0 bases, with 13 bases remaining between them. The length of the CDR3 is 17 residues. The CDR3 sequence is CASSLASGVTSYNEQFF. DNA for the CDR3: TGCGCCAGCAGCTTGGCCTCAGGGGTTACCTCCTACAATGAGCAGTTCTTC.

The chain combines TRBV14 with TRBJ1-1; TRBD1 might be the D (5 bases). The germline CDR1 and CDR2 sequences are SGHDN and FVKESK. This CDR3 region has 14 residues. The V end lost 6 bases, the J end lost 3 bases, and 14 bases lay between the germline ends. CDR3 protein: CASSQNLGDTEAFF. The CDR3 DNA is TGTGCCAGCAGTCAGAACCTAGGGGACACTGAAGCTTTCTTT.

The V and J genes are TRBV3-1 (or the pseudogene TRBV3-2) and TRBJ2-1; TRBD2 aligns across 9 bases. V trimming: 4 bases; J trimming: 4 bases; junction bases outside the gene matches: 8. The germline CDR1 and CDR2 sequences are LGHDT and YNNKEL (reference sequence). This CDR3 is 16 amino acids long. In nucleotides, the CDR3 is TGTGCCAGCAGCCCTCACGGACTAGCGCTTTACAATGAGCAGTTCTTC. Amino acid sequence: CASSPHGLALYNEQFF.

The chain employs TRBV7-9 and TRBJ2-1, with D perhaps matching TRBD2 (6 bases). The V and J ends lost 5 bases and 6 bases respectively, with 17 bases between them. The CDR3 has 15 residues. Germline assignment: CDR1 SEHNR and CDR2 FQNEAQ (reference sequence). The DNA of the CDR3 is TGTGCCAGCAGCCAGACTAGATCTGTATCCAATGAGCAGTTCTTC. Translated: CASSQTRSVSNEQFF.

The V call is TRBV7-3, the J call TRBJ2-3; TRBD2 agrees at 10 bases. V trimming: 6 bases; J trimming: 1 base; junction bases outside the gene matches: 4. The CDR3 is made up of 15 amino acids. Germline V lookup: CDR1 SGHTA, CDR2 FQGTGA. CDR3 sequence reads: CASRPSGGGTDTQYF. Here the CDR3 DNA reads TGTGCCAGCAGGCCCAGCGGGGGGGGCACAGATACGCAGTATTTT.

This rearrangement joins TRBV25-1 to TRBJ2-5, with D maybe TRBD1 (5 bases). The CDR3 runs 14 residues. CDR1 is MGHDK and CDR2 is SYGVNS in the germline V gene. Trimming cost V 4 bases and J 1 base, with 10 bases left between them. The CDR3 DNA is TGTGCCAGCAGTGCGGCAGGGATCCAAGAGACCCAGTACTTC. Protein sequence: CASSAAGIQETQYF.

The chain has TRBV2 and TRBJ2-3; 9 nucleotides agree with TRBD2. Trimming at V came to 9 bases and at J to 4 bases, leaving 8 bases not matched to a gene. Germline CDR1 and CDR2: SNHLY and FYNNEI. This CDR3 has 14 residues. CDR3 DNA: TGTGCCAGTAACCTAGCGGGGATGTCAGATACGCAGTATTTT. Residues: CASNLAGMSDTQYF. Looking up the rest from reference TRBV2 and TRBJ2-3 gives the full variable domain: EPEVTQTPSHQVTQMGQEVILRCVPISNHLYFYWYRQILGQKVEFLVSFYNNEISEKSEIFDDQFSVERPDGSNFTLKIRSTKLEDSAMYFCASNLAGMSDTQYFGPGTRLTVL.

This clone appeared a few times. The V call is TRBV4-1, the J call TRBJ2-2; 8 bases align to TRBD1. Germline V gives CDR1 MGHRA, CDR2 YSYEKL. This CDR3 is built from 16 residues. After removal of 1 base from V and 1 base from J, the junction contained 2 bases not matched to a gene. The CDR3 sequence: CASSQGTGLNTGELFF. DNA for the CDR3: TGCGCCAGCAGCCAAGGGACAGGGCTGAACACCGGGGAGCTGTTTTTT.

J is TRBJ1-2 and V is TRBV25-1, with 9 positions matching TRBD1. J gave up 5 bases and V 2 bases, and 6 bases lay outside the gene matches. This CDR3 region has 15 residues. The germline V gene has CDR1 MGHDK and CDR2 SYGVNS. CDR3 nucleotide sequence: TGTGCCAGCAGTGAACCAGGGGGACAGGGTTATGGCTACACCTTC. Amino acids: CASSEPGGQGYGYTF.

J is TRBJ2-7 and V is TRBV5-1, with 8 bases matching TRBD1. The V gene end was trimmed by 0 bases and the J gene end by 4 bases; junction bases not matched to a gene: 6. CDR1 and CDR2 (germline): SGHRS, YFSETQ. The CDR3 contains 15 residues. The CDR3 reads CASSLGGQDNYEQYF. The CDR3 coding sequence is TGCGCCAGCAGCTTGGGGGGACAGGATAATTACGAGCAGTACTTC.

The chain combines TRBV7-3 with TRBJ1-2; 8 nucleotides align to TRBD1. Germline V gene lookup returns CDR1 SGHTA and CDR2 FQGTGA. Germline trimming cut 4 bases from V and 8 bases from J; bases unmatched to any gene: 15. The CDR3 is 16 residues long. Here the CDR3 reads CASSSYQLDRDKGYTF. CDR3 in DNA: TGTGCCAGCAGCTCGTATCAATTGGACAGGGATAAGGGCTACACCTTC.

The genes are TRBV10-1 and TRBJ1-3, with D unclear. Germline V gives CDR1 WNHNN, CDR2 SYGVQD (reference sequence). The CDR3 runs to 16 residues. The V gene lost 5 bases and the J gene lost 0 bases, with 14 bases spanning the gap. CDR3: CASSNSRRPSGNTIYF. The CDR3 DNA is TGCGCCAGCAGTAACTCCCGGAGGCCCTCTGGAAACACCATATATTTT.

The CDR3: CASSLLTGYQETQYF. The CDR3 nucleotides are TGTGCCAGCAGTTTGCTGACAGGGTACCAAGAGACCCAGTACTTC. V and J are TRBV28 and TRBJ2-5; 7 bases line up with TRBD1. Germline V gene data show CDR1 as MDHEN and CDR2 as SYDVKM. J lost 0 bases, V lost 3 bases, and 4 bases had no gene match. The CDR3 contains 15 residues. Full variable domain (outside the CDR3, taken from reference TRBV28 and TRBJ2-5): DVKVTQSSRYLVKRTGEKVFLECVQDMDHENMFWYRQDPGLGLRLIYFSYDVKMKEKGDIPEGYSVSREKKERFSLILESASTNQTSMYLCASSLLTGYQETQYFGPGTRLLVL.

The rearrangement links TRBV6-4 to TRBJ2-1, with 11 bases aligning to TRBD1. J gave up 7 bases and V 1 base, and 6 bases lay outside the gene matches. The germline CDR1 and CDR2 sequences are MRHNA and SNTAGT. The CDR3 covers 16 residues. The chain's CDR3 is CASSDLDRGRLNEQFF. The CDR3 region has the DNA TGTGCCAGCAGTGACTTGGACAGGGGGCGCTTAAATGAGCAGTTCTTC.

The chain employs TRBV30 and TRBJ2-2; maybe TRBD1 (6 bases). The CDR3 is made up of 16 amino acids. Germline-derived CDR1 and CDR2 are GTSNPN and SVGIG (reference sequence). Trimming left V 0 bases short and J 3 bases short, with 14 bases between. The CDR3 DNA reads TGTGCCTGGAGTGTACGCGTGACAGGAGACACCGGGGAGCTGTTTTTT. It translates to CAWSVRVTGDTGELFF.

This clone was recorded once. This chain links TRBV7-9 with TRBJ1-3, with a possible D match to TRBD1 (6 bases). The CDR3 has 14 residues. Germline CDR1 SEHNR, CDR2 FQNEAQ (reference sequence). Trimming removed 5 bases from V and 4 bases from J, with 12 bases in between. CDR3 DNA: TGTGCCAGCAGCCGCGGACAGTCGGGAAACACCATATATTTT. The encoded protein is CASSRGQSGNTIYF. Full variable domain (missing parts from reference TRBV7-9 and TRBJ1-3): DTGVSQNPRHKITKRGQNVTFRCDPISEHNRLYWYRQTLGQGPEFLTYFQNEAQLEKSRLLSDRFSAERPKGSFSTLEIQRTEQGDSAMYLCASSRGQSGNTIYFGEGSWLTVV.

Details on this clone: The junction differs from germline at one of its ends, possibly a read error. The chain is built from TRBV6-1 and TRBJ2-7; possible D gene TRBD1, 6 bases. The CDR3 consists of 16 residues. Germline V gives CDR1 MNHNS, CDR2 SASEGT. The CDR3: CASSQALGTRNYEQYF. In DNA, the CDR3 is TGTGCCAGCAGTCAAGCTCTGGGGACACGAAACTACGAGCAGTACTTC.

The chain carries TRBV7-3 and TRBJ1-2; 7 bases are shared with TRBD1. Germline-derived CDR1 and CDR2 are SGHTA and FQGTGA. There are 13 residues in the CDR3. Trimming cost V 5 bases and J 8 bases; bases outside gene matches: 8. CDR3 in DNA: TGTGCCAGCAGCCCGGACAGGCAATCGGGCTACACCTTC. This translates into CASSPDRQSGYTF. The full variable domain, completed using reference TRBV7-3 and TRBJ1-2, is GAGVSQTPSNKVTEKGKYVELRCDPISGHTALYWYRQSLGQGPEFLIYFQGTGAADDSGLPNDRFFAVRPEGSVSTLKIQRTERGDSAVYLCASSPDRQSGYTFGSGTRLTVV.

CDR3 sequence reads: CASKGQGSQPQHF. In DNA, the CDR3 is TGTGCCAGTAAAGGACAGGGGAGTCAGCCCCAGCATTTT. The chain has TRBV19 and TRBJ1-5, with 9 positions matching TRBD1. With 7 bases clipped from V and 6 bases from J, the junction kept 4 bases outside the gene matches. Germline CDR1 is LNHDA and CDR2 is SQIVND (reference sequence). This CDR3 is 13 amino acids long.

This clone was counted a few times. V is TRBV5-1 and J is TRBJ1-6; D might be TRBD1 (5 bases). Trimming cost V 4 bases and J 6 bases, with 11 bases left between them. This CDR3 contains 14 residues. Germline loops: CDR1 SGHRS, CDR2 YFSETQ. In DNA form, the CDR3 reads TGCGCCAGCAGCCAGGCCGGGGGTAATTCACCCCTCCACTTT. Its protein product is CASSQAGGNSPLHF.

The chain uses TRBV28 and TRBJ2-7; D is perhaps TRBD1 (6 bases). Germline V gene sequence: CDR1 MDHEN, CDR2 SYDVKM. This CDR3 is 12 amino acids long. The V gene lost 4 bases and the J gene lost 7 bases, with 11 bases spanning the gap. The CDR3 here is CASSSTGWEQYF. The CDR3 DNA sequence: TGTGCCAGCAGTTCCACAGGGTGGGAGCAGTACTTC.

This chain connects TRBV2 to TRBJ1-5, with unresolved D. The V gene's germline CDR1 is SNHLY and CDR2 FYNNEI. V shed 0 bases and J shed 6 bases, with 15 bases lying between them. The CDR3 extends over 16 amino acids. The CDR3 DNA reads TGTGCCAGCAGTGAAGCGTCAACAGTAAGTAGTCAGCCCCAGCATTTT. It codes for CASSEASTVSSQPQHF.

This chain links TRBV30 with TRBJ1-3; possible D gene TRBD1, 5 bases. The CDR3 runs to 13 residues. Between the trimmed V and J ends, which lost 5 bases and 0 bases, there was a span of 8 bases. Germline V lookup: CDR1 GTSNPN, CDR2 SVGIG (reference sequence). The CDR3 DNA reads TGTGCCTGGGGGACTCTCTCTGGAAACACCATATATTTT. Protein: CAWGTLSGNTIYF.

The CDR3 DNA reads as TGTGCCAGCAGGGGGACAGGATTTGAAAAACTGTTTTTT. It is translated as CASRGTGFEKLFF. The chain recombines TRBV2 with TRBJ1-4, with TRBD1 identical over 8 bases. V gave up 6 bases and J gave up 7 bases; unmatched junction bases: 4. CDR3 length: 13 amino acids. Germline V lookup: CDR1 SNHLY, CDR2 FYNNEI.

V and J are TRBV4-1 and TRBJ2-7; D may be TRBD2 (5 bases). The CDR3 length is 18 residues. V shed 7 bases and J shed 3 bases, with 28 bases lying between them. CDR1 and CDR2 (germline): MGHRA, YSYEKL. As DNA, the CDR3 is TGCGCCAGCAACCTCGAGGGCGCAGGTTTTTTTTTGGACTACGAGCAGTACTTC. This codes for CASNLEGAGFFLDYEQYF.

The chain carries TRBV6-6 and TRBJ2-1; perhaps TRBD2 as D (5 bases). Germline V gene data show CDR1 as MNHNY and CDR2 as SVGAGI (reference sequence). The germline V and J ends were trimmed by 6 bases and 14 bases, with 11 bases remaining between them. The CDR3 extends over 10 amino acids. CDR3 region: CASRGEDKFF. The DNA for the CDR3 is TGTGCCAGCAGGGGAGAAGATAAGTTCTTC.

The chain combines TRBV5-1 with TRBJ1-6, with no clear D. Trimming took off 4 bases at V and 7 bases at J, with 15 bases between the two ends. The CDR3 is made up of 15 amino acids. CDR1 is SGHRS and CDR2 is YFSETQ in the germline V gene. This chain's CDR3 is CASSPEDGRNSPLHF. DNA of the CDR3: TGCGCCAGCAGCCCGGAGGACGGGAGGAATTCACCCCTCCACTTT.

A few counts support this clone. The chain combines TRBV19 with TRBJ1-3, with D unclear. The CDR3 has 13 amino acids. Trimming took 8 bases from V and 1 from J, leaving 9 bases between them. The V gene's germline CDR1 is LNHDA and CDR2 SQIVND (reference sequence). CDR3 coding DNA: TGTGCCAGTTCACAGCAATCTGGAAACACCATATATTTT. This encodes CASSQQSGNTIYF.

This chain connects TRBV2 to TRBJ2-3; TRBD1 might be the D (7 bases). Germline assignment: CDR1 SNHLY and CDR2 FYNNEI. Trimming removed 7 bases at V and 6 bases at J, with 14 bases between. This CDR3 spans 13 amino acids. In nucleotides, the CDR3 is TGTGCCAGCACCGGAGGGGGCGCCGATACGCAGTATTTT. Protein product: CASTGGGADTQYF.